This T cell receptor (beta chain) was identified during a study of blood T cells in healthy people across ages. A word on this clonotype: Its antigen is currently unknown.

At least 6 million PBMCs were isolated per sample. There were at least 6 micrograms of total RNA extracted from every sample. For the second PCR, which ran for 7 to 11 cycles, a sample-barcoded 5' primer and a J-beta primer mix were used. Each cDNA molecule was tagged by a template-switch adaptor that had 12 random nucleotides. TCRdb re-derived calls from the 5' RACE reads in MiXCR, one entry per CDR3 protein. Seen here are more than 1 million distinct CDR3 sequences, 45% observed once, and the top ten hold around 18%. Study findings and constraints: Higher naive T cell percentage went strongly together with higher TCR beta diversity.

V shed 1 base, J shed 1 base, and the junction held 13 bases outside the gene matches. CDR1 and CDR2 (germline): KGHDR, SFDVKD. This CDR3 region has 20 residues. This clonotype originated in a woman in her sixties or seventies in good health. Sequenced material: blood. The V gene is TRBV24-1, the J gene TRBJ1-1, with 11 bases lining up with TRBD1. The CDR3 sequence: CATSDLGTGGYPWGNTEAFF. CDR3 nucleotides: TGTGCCACCAGTGATTTAGGGACAGGGGGTTACCCATGGGGGAACACTGAAGCTTTCTTT.